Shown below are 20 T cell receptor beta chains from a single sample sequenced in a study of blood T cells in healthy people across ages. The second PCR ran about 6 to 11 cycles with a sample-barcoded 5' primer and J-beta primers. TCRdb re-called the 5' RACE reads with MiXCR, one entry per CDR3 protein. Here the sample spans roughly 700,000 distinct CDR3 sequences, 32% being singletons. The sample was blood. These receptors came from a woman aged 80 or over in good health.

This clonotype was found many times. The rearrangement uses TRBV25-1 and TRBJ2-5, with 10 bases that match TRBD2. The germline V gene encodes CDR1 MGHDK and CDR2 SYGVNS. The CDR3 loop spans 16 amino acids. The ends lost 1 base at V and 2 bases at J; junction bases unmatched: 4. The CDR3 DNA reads TGTGCCAGCAGTGAATGGCGAGCGGGGGGGCAAGAGACCCAGTACTTC. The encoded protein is CASSEWRAGGQETQYF. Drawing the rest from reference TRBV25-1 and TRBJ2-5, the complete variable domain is EADIYQTPRYLVIGTGKKITLECSQTMGHDKMYWYQQDPGMELHLIHYSYGVNSTEKGDLSSESTVSRIRTEHFPLTLESARPSHTSQYLCASSEWRAGGQETQYFGPGTRLLVL.

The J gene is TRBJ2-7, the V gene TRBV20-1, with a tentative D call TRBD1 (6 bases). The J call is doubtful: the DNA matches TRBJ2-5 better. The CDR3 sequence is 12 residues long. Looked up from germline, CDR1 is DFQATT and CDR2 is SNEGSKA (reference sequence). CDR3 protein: CSAMGHGETQYF. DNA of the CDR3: TGCAGTGCTATGGGACACGGAGAGACCCAGTACTTC.

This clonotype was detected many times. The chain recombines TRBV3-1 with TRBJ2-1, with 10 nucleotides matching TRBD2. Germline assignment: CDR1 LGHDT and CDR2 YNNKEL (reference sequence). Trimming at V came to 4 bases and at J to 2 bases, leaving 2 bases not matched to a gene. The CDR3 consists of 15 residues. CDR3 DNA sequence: TGTGCCAGCAGCCGAGGACTAGCGGCCTACAATGAGCAGTTCTTC. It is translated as CASSRGLAAYNEQFF.

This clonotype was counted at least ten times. This chain's CDR3 is CASSYRTAANYGYTF. The CDR3 bases are TGTGCCAGCAGCTACAGGACGGCTGCTAACTATGGCTACACCTTC. This sequence joins TRBV7-8 and TRBJ1-2; TRBD1 is a possible D gene (5 bases). The germline CDR1 and CDR2 sequences are SGHVS and FQNEAQ. The CDR3 length is 15 residues. The germline V and J ends were trimmed by 4 bases and 0 bases, with 12 bases remaining between them.

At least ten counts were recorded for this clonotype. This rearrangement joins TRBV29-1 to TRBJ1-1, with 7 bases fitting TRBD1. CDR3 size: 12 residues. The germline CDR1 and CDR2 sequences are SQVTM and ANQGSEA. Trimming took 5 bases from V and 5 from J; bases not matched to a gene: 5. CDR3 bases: TGCAGCGTTATGACAGGGCGAACTGAAGCTTTCTTT. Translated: CSVMTGRTEAFF. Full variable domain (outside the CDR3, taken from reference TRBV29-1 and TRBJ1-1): SAVISQKPSRDICQRGTSLTIQCQVDSQVTMMFWYRQQPGQSLTLIATANQGSEATYESGFVIDKFPISRPNLTFSTLTVSNMSPEDSSIYLCSVMTGRTEAFFGQGTRLTVV.

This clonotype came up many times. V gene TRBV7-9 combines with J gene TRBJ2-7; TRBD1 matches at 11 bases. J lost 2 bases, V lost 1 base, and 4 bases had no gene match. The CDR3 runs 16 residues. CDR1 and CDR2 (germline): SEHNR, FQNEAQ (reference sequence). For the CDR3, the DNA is TGTGCCAGCAGCTTAGATCCGGGACAGGGGGCCTACGAGCAGTACTTC. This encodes CASSLDPGQGAYEQYF.

CDR3: CASSEEVASLSYTF. CDR3 DNA: TGTGCCAGCAGTGAAGAGGTAGCTAGCTTAAGCTACACCTTC. The rearrangement uses TRBV2 and TRBJ1-2; D is undetermined. The CDR3 totals 14 residues. In germline, CDR1 is SNHLY, CDR2 FYNNEI. Trimming removed 1 base at V and 9 bases at J, with 15 bases between.

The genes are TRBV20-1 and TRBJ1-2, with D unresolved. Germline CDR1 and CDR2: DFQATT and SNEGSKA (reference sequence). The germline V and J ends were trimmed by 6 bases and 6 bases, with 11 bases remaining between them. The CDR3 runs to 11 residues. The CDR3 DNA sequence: TGCAGTGCCCCCGACCCCGATGGCTACACCTTC. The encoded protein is CSAPDPDGYTF.

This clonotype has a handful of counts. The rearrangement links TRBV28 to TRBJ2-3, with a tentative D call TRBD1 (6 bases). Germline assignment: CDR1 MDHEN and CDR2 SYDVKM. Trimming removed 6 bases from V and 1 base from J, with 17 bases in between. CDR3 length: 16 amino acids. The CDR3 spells CASSSPGTPRTDTQYF. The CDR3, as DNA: TGTGCCAGCAGCTCCCCCGGGACACCTCGCACAGATACGCAGTATTTT.

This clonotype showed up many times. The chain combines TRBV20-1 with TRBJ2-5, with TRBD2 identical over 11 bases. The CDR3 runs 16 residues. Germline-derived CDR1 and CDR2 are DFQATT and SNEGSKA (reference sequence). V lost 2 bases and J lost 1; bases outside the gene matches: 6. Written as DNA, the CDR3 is TGCAGTGCTAGACCCTCTCTAGCGGGGGGCCAAGAGACCCAGTACTTC. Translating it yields CSARPSLAGGQETQYF.

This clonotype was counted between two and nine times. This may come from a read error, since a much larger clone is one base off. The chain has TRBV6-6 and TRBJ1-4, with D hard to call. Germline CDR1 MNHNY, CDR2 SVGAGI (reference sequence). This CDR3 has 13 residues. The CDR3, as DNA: TGTGCCAGCATGGCTGCAACTAATGAAAAACGGTTTTTT. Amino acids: CASMAATNEKRFF.

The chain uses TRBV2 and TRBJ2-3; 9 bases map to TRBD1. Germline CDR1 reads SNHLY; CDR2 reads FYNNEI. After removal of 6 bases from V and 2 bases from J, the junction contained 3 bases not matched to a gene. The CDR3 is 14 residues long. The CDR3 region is CASRQGANTDTQYF. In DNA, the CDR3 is TGTGCCAGCAGACAGGGGGCCAACACAGATACGCAGTATTTT.

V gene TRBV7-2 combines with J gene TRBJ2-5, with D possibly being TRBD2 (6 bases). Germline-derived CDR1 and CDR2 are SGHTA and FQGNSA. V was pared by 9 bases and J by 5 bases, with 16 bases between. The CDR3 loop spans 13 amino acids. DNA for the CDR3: TGTGCCAGTTCCGGGACGGGGGAGGAGACCCAGTACTTC. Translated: CASSGTGEETQYF.

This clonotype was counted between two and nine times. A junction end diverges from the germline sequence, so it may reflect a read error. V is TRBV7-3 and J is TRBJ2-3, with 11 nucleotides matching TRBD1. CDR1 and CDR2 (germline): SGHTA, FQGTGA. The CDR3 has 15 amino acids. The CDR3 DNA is TGTGCCTGCAGCTTCGGACAGGGGGCTACAGATACGCAGTATTTT. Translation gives CACSFGQGATDTQYF.

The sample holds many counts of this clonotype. CDR3 in amino acids: CSAREGNTGAFF. In DNA, the CDR3 is TGCAGTGCTAGAGAAGGAAACACGGGAGCTTTCTTT. The chain employs TRBV20-1 and TRBJ1-1; D gene unclear. This CDR3 has 12 amino acids. Between the trimmed V and J ends, which lost 0 bases and 10 bases, there was a span of 12 bases. Germline V CDR1 and CDR2: DFQATT, SNEGSKA (reference sequence).

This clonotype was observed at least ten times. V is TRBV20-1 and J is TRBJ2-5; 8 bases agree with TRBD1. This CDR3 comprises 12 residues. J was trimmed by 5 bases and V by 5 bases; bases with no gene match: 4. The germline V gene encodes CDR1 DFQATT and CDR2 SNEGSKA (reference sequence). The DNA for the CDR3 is TGCAGTGCTCCCTGGACAGGGGAGACCCAGTACTTC. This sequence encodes CSAPWTGETQYF.

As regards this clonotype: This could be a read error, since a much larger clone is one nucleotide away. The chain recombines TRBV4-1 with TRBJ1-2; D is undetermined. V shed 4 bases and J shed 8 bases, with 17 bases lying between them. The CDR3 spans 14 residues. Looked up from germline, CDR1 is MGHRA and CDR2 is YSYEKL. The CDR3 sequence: CASSPPGIGKGYTF. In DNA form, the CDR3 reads TGCGCCAGCAGCCCCCCGGGGATAGGAAAGGGCTACACCTTC.

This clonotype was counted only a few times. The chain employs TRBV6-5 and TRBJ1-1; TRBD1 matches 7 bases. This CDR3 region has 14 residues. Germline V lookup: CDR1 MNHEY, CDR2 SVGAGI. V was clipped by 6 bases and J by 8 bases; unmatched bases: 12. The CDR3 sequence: CASRPRGGQNEAFF. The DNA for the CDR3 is TGTGCCAGCAGGCCCAGAGGGGGACAGAACGAAGCTTTCTTT.

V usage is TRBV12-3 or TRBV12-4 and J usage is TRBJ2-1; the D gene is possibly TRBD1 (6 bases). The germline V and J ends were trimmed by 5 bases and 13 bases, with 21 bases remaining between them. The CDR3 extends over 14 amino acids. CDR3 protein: CASSPGVRGETQFF. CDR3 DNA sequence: TGTGCCAGCAGTCCAGGGGTTCGGGGAGAGACCCAGTTCTTC.

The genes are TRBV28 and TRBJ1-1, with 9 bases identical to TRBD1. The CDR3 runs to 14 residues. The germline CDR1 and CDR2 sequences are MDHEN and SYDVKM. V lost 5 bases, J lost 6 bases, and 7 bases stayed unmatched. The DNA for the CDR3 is TGTGCCAGCAGTAGGGACAGGGCGGGGGCTGAAGCTTTCTTT. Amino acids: CASSRDRAGAEAFF.